This entry lists 30 T cell receptor beta chains sequenced from one sample in a study of blood T cell repertoires in COVID-19. Only in-frame clones appear in the TCRdb table, and some are missing; sequencing was by immunoSEQ multiplex PCR. The profile shows 240,000 or so clones, roughly 80% of them singletons. Sequencing was done on a sample of peripheral blood. Source of these receptors: a woman over 75 with acute or convalescent COVID-19.

This clone was counted a few times. The V gene is TRBV7-9, the J gene TRBJ1-5, with D perhaps matching TRBD1 (6 bases). Germline CDR1 and CDR2: SEHNR and FQNEAQ (reference sequence). This CDR3 region has 14 residues. V lost 5 bases, J lost 2 bases, and 10 bases lay in between. This CDR3 reads CASSPGDGNQPQHF. The CDR3 DNA reads as TGTGCCAGCAGCCCAGGGGATGGCAATCAGCCCCAGCATTTT.

CDR3 nucleotide sequence: TGTGCCAGTAGACAGACAGGGTCCAATCAGCCCCAGCATTTT. Amino acid sequence: CASRQTGSNQPQHF. The chain joins TRBV19 to TRBJ1-5; 7 positions agree with TRBD1. CDR3 length equals 14 residues. Unmatched junction bases numbered 5, after V lost 6 bases and J lost 3 bases. CDR1 LNHDA and CDR2 SQIVND come from the germline V gene (reference sequence).

This rearrangement joins TRBV7-2 to TRBJ2-7; D not certain. Germline V gene sequence: CDR1 SGHTA, CDR2 FQGNSA. Trimming shortened V by 5 bases and J by 2 bases, and 13 bases separated the two germline ends. The CDR3 contains 14 residues. In DNA form, the CDR3 reads TGTGCCAGCAGCCTGTCGCTCGAGCCCTACGAGCAGTACTTC. Protein product: CASSLSLEPYEQYF.

The J gene is TRBJ1-1, the V gene TRBV6-5; 7 nucleotides agree with TRBD1. CDR3 length: 13 amino acids. Germline lookup yields CDR1 MNHEY and CDR2 SVGAGI. V shed 6 bases and J 2 bases; nucleotides not matched to a gene: 3. The DNA for the CDR3 is TGTGCCAGCAGAAACAGGGGAAACACTGAAGCTTTCTTT. Its translation is CASRNRGNTEAFF.

This sequence joins TRBV3-1 (or the pseudogene TRBV3-2) and TRBJ1-6; a weak D match, TRBD1 (6 bases). Trimming took off 4 bases at V and 10 bases at J, with 17 bases between the two ends. The CDR3 is 15 residues long. CDR1 and CDR2 (germline): LGHDT, YNNKEL (reference sequence). The CDR3, as DNA: TGTGCCAGCAGCCCAATGGCCAGGGGAAACTCACCCCTCCACTTT. Translated, it gives CASSPMARGNSPLHF.

This clone appeared once. The chain recombines TRBV18 with TRBJ1-3; no reliable D call. Germline V lookup: CDR1 KGHSH, CDR2 LQKENI. The CDR3 covers 15 residues. V was pared by 0 bases and J by 2 bases, with 8 bases between. The CDR3 loop is CASSPPSVTGNTIYF. The CDR3 DNA reads as TGTGCCAGCTCACCACCATCGGTCACTGGAAACACCATATATTTT.

V usage is TRBV4-1 and J usage is TRBJ2-6, with 7 nucleotides matching TRBD1. There are 18 residues in the CDR3. J gave up 0 bases and V 3 bases, and 8 bases lay outside the gene matches. The germline V gene has CDR1 MGHRA and CDR2 YSYEKL. Here the CDR3 reads CASSQRQGQISGANVLTF. As DNA, the CDR3 is TGCGCCAGCAGCCAGAGACAGGGCCAAATCTCTGGGGCCAACGTCCTGACTTTC.

This rearrangement joins TRBV7-2 to TRBJ2-5; a possible D gene is TRBD1 (5 bases). CDR3 length: 14 amino acids. Trimming left V 1 base short and J 2 bases short, with 8 bases between. Germline V lookup: CDR1 SGHTA, CDR2 FQGNSA. CDR3 sequence reads: CASSLGDSQETQYF. In DNA, the CDR3 is TGTGCCAGCAGCTTAGGCGACAGTCAAGAGACCCAGTACTTC.

This clone was recorded only once. The J gene is TRBJ2-5, the V gene TRBV27, with a weak D call TRBD1 (5 bases). Germline CDR1 is MNHEY and CDR2 is SMNVEV (reference sequence). Trimming took 0 bases from V and 2 from J, leaving 10 bases between them. The CDR3 extends over 15 amino acids. CDR3 region: CASSLSTGPQETQYF. The CDR3 region has the DNA TGTGCCAGCAGTTTATCAACAGGACCTCAAGAGACCCAGTACTTC.

This clone was recorded only once. Written as DNA, the CDR3 is TGTGCCAGCAGCCTCATGCGGGGCACTGAAGCTTTCTTT. Translation: CASSLMRGTEAFF. The rearrangement joins TRBV2 to TRBJ1-1; D ambiguous. This CDR3 is 13 amino acids long. V shed 6 bases and J shed 4 bases, with 12 bases lying between them. Germline V CDR1 and CDR2: SNHLY, FYNNEI.

The gene calls are TRBV5-6 and TRBJ2-1, with TRBD2 matching over 9 bases. The J segment lost 5 bases and the V segment lost 4 bases, leaving 10 bases of the junction unmatched. The CDR3 loop spans 16 amino acids. Per the germline V gene, CDR1 is SGHDT and CDR2 is YYEEEE. The CDR3 is CASSRRASGVNNEQFF. In DNA form, the CDR3 reads TGTGCCAGCAGCCGACGGGCTAGCGGGGTAAACAATGAGCAGTTCTTC.

Only one count was recorded for this clone. This sequence joins TRBV27 and TRBJ1-2; no firm D call. The germline V and J ends were trimmed by 9 bases and 3 bases, with 20 bases remaining between them. The CDR3 length is 15 residues. From germline, CDR1 is MNHEY and CDR2 SMNVEV (reference sequence). The CDR3 nucleotides are TGTGCCAGTTCCTCATCGGGATGGCGGGACTATGGCTACACCTTC. It codes for CASSSSGWRDYGYTF.

The V and J genes are TRBV19 and TRBJ1-1, with a weak D call TRBD1 (5 bases). This CDR3 spans 12 amino acids. V shed 1 base and J shed 9 bases, with 9 bases lying between them. Germline CDR1 is LNHDA and CDR2 is SQIVND (reference sequence). The CDR3 protein is CASSIGTNQAFF. CDR3 DNA sequence: TGTGCCAGTAGTATAGGGACAAACCAAGCTTTCTTT. Combining the CDR3 with reference TRBV19 and TRBJ1-1 gives the whole variable domain DGGITQSPKYLFRKEGQNVTLSCEQNLNHDAMYWYRQDPGQGLRLIYYSQIVNDFQKGDIAEGYSVSREKKESFPLTVTSAQKNPTAFYLCASSIGTNQAFFGQGTRLTVV.

The rearrangement links TRBV11-2 to TRBJ2-7; 9 bases are a match to TRBD2. This CDR3 region has 16 residues. In germline, CDR1 is SGHAT, CDR2 FQNNGV. V was clipped by 3 bases and J by 0 bases; unmatched bases: 6. Here the CDR3 reads CASSLAGGDSSYEQYF. Written as DNA, the CDR3 is TGTGCCAGCAGCTTGGCGGGAGGGGATAGCTCCTACGAGCAGTACTTC.

The rearrangement links TRBV5-6 to TRBJ2-7; 7 nucleotides agree with TRBD1. Looked up from germline, CDR1 is SGHDT and CDR2 is YYEEEE. CDR3 length: 13 residues. The junction had 6 bases not matched to a gene; V was cut back by 4 bases and J by 5 bases. CDR3 in DNA: TGTGCCAGCAGCCGTGACAGGGCCCACGAGCAGTACTTC. As protein: CASSRDRAHEQYF.

The chain uses TRBV12-2 and TRBJ1-4. TRBV12-2 is a listed pseudogene. The CDR3 sequence is 16 residues long. In DNA, the CDR3 is TGTGCAAGTCTCAAGATCCGGGTTGCCACTAATGAAAAACTGTTTTTT. Its translation is CASLKIRVATNEKLFF.

The genes are TRBV11-2 and TRBJ1-3, with D possibly matching TRBD1 (5 bases). This CDR3 is built from 12 residues. V was pared by 5 bases and J by 10 bases, with 12 bases between. Germline V gene lookup returns CDR1 SGHAT and CDR2 FQNNGV. In nucleotides, the CDR3 is TGTGCCAGCAGCCCAAAAGGGGATACCATATATTTT. It specifies CASSPKGDTIYF.

The rearrangement links TRBV5-6 to TRBJ2-2, with 9 bases fitting TRBD2. The germline V gene encodes CDR1 SGHDT and CDR2 YYEEEE. After removal of 4 bases from V and 3 bases from J, the junction contained 4 bases not matched to a gene. The CDR3 loop spans 15 amino acids. CDR3 loop: CASSPTSGYTGELFF. In DNA, the CDR3 is TGTGCCAGCAGCCCGACTAGCGGCTACACCGGGGAGCTGTTTTTT.

Turning to this clone: A read error likely explains this, since a far larger clone differs by one base. The chain couples TRBV5-6 to TRBJ1-6, with 9 bases fitting TRBD1. Germline trimming cut 0 bases from V and 8 bases from J; bases unmatched to any gene: 0. CDR1 is SGHDT, CDR2 YYEEEE, per germline. The CDR3 runs 14 residues. CDR3 amino acids: CASSLGQGDSPLHF. CDR3 DNA: TGTGCCAGCAGCTTGGGACAGGGGGATTCACCCCTCCACTTT.

V usage is TRBV4-1 and J usage is TRBJ2-1; 7 nucleotides align to TRBD2. The CDR3 loop spans 15 amino acids. Germline trimming cut 4 bases from V and 7 bases from J; bases unmatched to any gene: 10. CDR1 is MGHRA and CDR2 is YSYEKL in the germline V gene. CDR3 residues: CASSRGPGGSNEQFF. CDR3 nucleotides: TGCGCCAGCAGCCGGGGTCCGGGGGGTAGTAATGAGCAGTTCTTC.

The chain recombines TRBV12-3 or TRBV12-4 with TRBJ1-2; D not certain. The CDR3 is 13 residues long. Trimming pared 3 bases from V and 2 bases from J, leaving 7 bases between. Written as DNA, the CDR3 is TGTGCCAGCAGTTTGGAACAGAACTATGGCTACACCTTC. Encoded protein: CASSLEQNYGYTF.

The V call is TRBV5-4, the J call TRBJ1-2; no clear D. The germline gives CDR1 SGHNT, CDR2 YYREEE (reference sequence). Trimming left V 0 bases short and J 4 bases short, with 4 bases between. CDR3 length equals 12 residues. CDR3 residues: CASSLDSYGYTF. The CDR3 DNA reads as TGTGCCAGCAGCTTGGACAGCTATGGCTACACCTTC. The variable domain in full, with the rest retrieved from reference TRBV5-4 and TRBJ1-2, is ETGVTQSPTHLIKTRGQQVTLRCSSQSGHNTVSWYQQALGQGPQFIFQYYREEENGRGNFPPRFSGLQFPNYSSELNVNALELDDSALYLCASSLDSYGYTFGSGTRLTVV.

This clone was detected once. The gene calls are TRBV2 and TRBJ1-2; 8 bases match TRBD1. This CDR3 is built from 12 residues. CDR1 is SNHLY, CDR2 FYNNEI, per germline. The junction had 2 bases not matched to a gene; V was cut back by 8 bases and J by 3 bases. The CDR3 DNA follows: TGTGCCAGCTCGGACAGGGACTATGGCTACACCTTC. Translating gives CASSDRDYGYTF.

This clone has more than one count but fewer than ten. The rearrangement links TRBV5-6 to TRBJ1-6; 9 positions agree with TRBD1. The length of the CDR3 is 15 residues. Germline V gene lookup returns CDR1 SGHDT and CDR2 YYEEEE. Losses at the gene ends were 4 bases for V and 9 bases for J; bases not matched to a gene: 8. The CDR3, as DNA: TGTGCCAGCAGCAGGGACAGGGCCCGAATTTCACCCCTCCACTTT. Translated, it gives CASSRDRARISPLHF.

The genes are TRBV28 and TRBJ2-7; D may be TRBD1 (6 bases). The CDR3 has 18 residues. Trimming took 5 bases from V and 4 from J, leaving 27 bases between them. From germline, CDR1 is MDHEN and CDR2 SYDVKM. CDR3 nucleotides: TGTGCCAGCAGTCGCCGCTCCCCCGGGACAAGTAGACATTACGAGCAGTACTTC. Translation gives CASSRRSPGTSRHYEQYF.

The chain recombines TRBV4-2 with TRBJ2-5; 9 positions match TRBD1. V was clipped by 1 base and J by 1 base; unmatched bases: 4. Per germline, CDR1 LGHNA and CDR2 YNFKEQ. The CDR3 covers 16 residues. For the CDR3, the DNA is TGTGCCAGCAGCCAAGTGGGACAGGGAGGCCAAGAGACCCAGTACTTC. Residues: CASSQVGQGGQETQYF.

The rearrangement links TRBV28 to TRBJ1-5; 9 nucleotides line up with TRBD1. V lost 8 bases and J lost 6; bases outside the gene matches: 8. Germline CDR1 reads MDHEN; CDR2 reads SYDVKM. The CDR3 loop spans 14 amino acids. This CDR3 reads CASVRDRAGQPQHF. The CDR3 DNA sequence: TGTGCCAGCGTCCGGGACAGGGCTGGTCAGCCCCAGCATTTT.

CDR3 residues: CASSPSWSDSGSANGYTF. The CDR3 DNA reads TGTGCCAGCAGCCCGAGTTGGAGCGACTCAGGGTCGGCAAATGGCTACACCTTC. The chain uses TRBV5-4 and TRBJ1-2, with D possibly matching TRBD1 (5 bases). Looked up from germline, CDR1 is SGHNT and CDR2 is YYREEE (reference sequence). CDR3 length: 18 residues. The V end lost 4 bases, the J end lost 6 bases, and 28 bases lay between the germline ends.

The rearrangement uses TRBV7-2 and TRBJ2-6; 7 bases are a match to TRBD1. The CDR3 is 18 residues long. The V segment lost 2 bases and the J segment 1 base; nucleotides outside the gene matches: 8. Germline V gene data show CDR1 as SGHTA and CDR2 as FQGNSA. CDR3 sequence (DNA): TGTGCCAGCAGCTTAAAGACAGGGTCTAATTCTGGGGCCAACGTCCTGACTTTC. Translating it yields CASSLKTGSNSGANVLTF.

The gene calls are TRBV7-2 and TRBJ1-3; no definite D call. CDR3 length: 15 amino acids. The V gene lost 4 bases and the J gene lost 1 base, with 11 bases spanning the gap. Germline V gene lookup returns CDR1 SGHTA and CDR2 FQGNSA. CDR3 in DNA: TGTGCCAGCAGCTCCTTCCGAGGGTCTGGAAACACCATATATTTT. This encodes CASSSFRGSGNTIYF. Together with reference TRBV7-2 and TRBJ1-3, the CDR3 gives the full variable domain: GAGVSQSPSNKVTEKGKDVELRCDPISGHTALYWYRQSLGQGLEFLIYFQGNSAPDKSGLPSDRFSAERTGGSVSTLTIQRTQQEDSAVYLCASSSFRGSGNTIYFGEGSWLTVV.